Below, 19 T cell receptor beta chains from the same sample are listed, as sequenced in a study of OX40 agonist ivuxolimab in advanced cancers. Profiling relied on immunoSEQ multiplex PCR, and the TCRdb table lists in-frame clones only, not all of them. Of about 46,000 clones in the sample, around 90% were seen once. The sequencing used CD4+ or CD8+ T cells sorted from blood, collected in a trial of the OX40 agonist ivuxolimab. All receptors come from an adult with an advanced solid tumor such as melanoma, head and neck, liver or kidney cancer.

The chain carries TRBV6-1 and TRBJ1-5, with D tentatively TRBD1 (5 bases). Germline-derived CDR1 and CDR2 are MNHNS and SASEGT. The V and J ends lost 7 bases and 5 bases respectively, with 12 bases between them. The CDR3 is made up of 13 amino acids. DNA for the CDR3: TGTGCCAGCACTACTCAGGGAGATCAGCCCCAGCATTTT. Translating it yields CASTTQGDQPQHF.

The V call is TRBV5-1, the J call TRBJ2-3; maybe TRBD2 (6 bases). The germline gives CDR1 SGHRS, CDR2 YFSETQ. The CDR3 is made up of 19 amino acids. Trimming took off 0 bases at V and 1 base at J, with 21 bases between the two ends. This chain's CDR3 is CASSLVPGRGSSRTDTQYF. For the CDR3, the DNA is TGCGCCAGCAGCTTGGTCCCGGGGCGGGGATCCTCTCGCACAGATACGCAGTATTTT.

The V gene is TRBV12-5, the J gene TRBJ2-1, with TRBD2 matching 9 bases. The V segment lost 5 bases and the J segment 4 bases; nucleotides outside the gene matches: 3. The CDR3 is 14 amino acids. Per the germline V gene, CDR1 is LGHNT and CDR2 is FRNRAP. In DNA form, the CDR3 reads TGTGCTAGTGGTCCTAGCGGGGCGTACAATGAGCAGTTCTTC. Translating it yields CASGPSGAYNEQFF.

The chain recombines TRBV10-3 with TRBJ1-3; no clear D. There are 13 residues in the CDR3. Trimming took off 9 bases at V and 1 base at J, with 10 bases between the two ends. The V gene's germline CDR1 is ENHRY and CDR2 SYGVKD. The CDR3 loop reads CAIRTESGNTIYF. CDR3 nucleotides: TGTGCCATACGGACGGAGTCTGGAAACACCATATATTTT.

J is TRBJ1-6 and V is TRBV7-9, with D possibly matching TRBD1 (5 bases). Germline CDR1 and CDR2: SEHNR and FQNEAQ (reference sequence). V shed 8 bases and J shed 10 bases, with 12 bases lying between them. This CDR3 comprises 12 residues. The CDR3 here is CASQHRGSPLHF. The CDR3 coding sequence is TGTGCCAGCCAACACCGGGGGTCACCCCTCCACTTT.

The gene calls are TRBV27 and TRBJ2-7, with 8 positions matching TRBD1. Trimming removed 5 bases from V and 3 bases from J; junction bases left unmatched: 12. CDR3 length: 16 amino acids. Per the germline V gene, CDR1 is MNHEY and CDR2 is SMNVEV (reference sequence). CDR3 protein: CASSPNRDRFRYEQYF. The CDR3 DNA sequence: TGTGCCAGCAGTCCGAACCGGGACAGGTTCCGCTACGAGCAGTACTTC.

This chain joins TRBV7-9 and TRBJ2-3; 8 positions agree with TRBD2. This CDR3 contains 14 residues. Germline CDR1 is SEHNR and CDR2 is FQNEAQ (reference sequence). The V and J ends lost 6 bases and 2 bases, in that order; junction bases with no gene match: 4. The CDR3 nucleotides are TGTGCCAGCAGTCGAGCGGGAGCCACAGATACGCAGTATTTT. Protein: CASSRAGATDTQYF.

The genes are TRBV6-5 and TRBJ2-3; D unclear. This CDR3 is 13 amino acids long. Trimming stripped 0 bases from V and 2 bases from J, with 3 bases between. The germline V gene has CDR1 MNHEY and CDR2 SVGAGI. CDR3 sequence reads: CASSYSYTDTQYF. CDR3 in DNA: TGTGCCAGCAGTTACTCGTACACAGATACGCAGTATTTT.

V and J are TRBV11-2 and TRBJ1-1, with D possibly being TRBD1 (5 bases). The CDR3 spans 14 residues. The V end lost 5 bases, the J end lost 0 bases, and 10 bases lay between the germline ends. CDR1 is SGHAT and CDR2 is FQNNGV in the germline V gene. The CDR3 DNA reads as TGTGCCAGCAGCAAAGCGGGGGTGAACACTGAAGCTTTCTTT. This gives the protein CASSKAGVNTEAFF.

V is TRBV28 and J is TRBJ1-5; unclear D gene. The CDR3 totals 12 residues. Between the trimmed V and J ends, which lost 6 bases and 3 bases, there was a span of 6 bases. The germline V gene encodes CDR1 MDHEN and CDR2 SYDVKM. Here the CDR3 DNA reads TGTGCCAGCAGGTCTCTCAATCAGCCCCAGCATTTT. Translation: CASRSLNQPQHF.

The CDR3 DNA reads TGTGCCAGCAGCCAAGGGACTAGCTCCTACAATGAGCAGTTCTTC. Amino acid sequence: CASSQGTSSYNEQFF. V usage is TRBV7-3 and J usage is TRBJ2-1; 8 bases align to TRBD2. The trim removed 5 bases at V and 0 bases at J, leaving 3 bases unmatched. Per the germline V gene, CDR1 is SGHTA and CDR2 is FQGTGA. This CDR3 has 15 residues. Looking up the rest from reference TRBV7-3 and TRBJ2-1 gives the full variable domain: GAGVSQTPSNKVTEKGKYVELRCDPISGHTALYWYRQSLGQGPEFLIYFQGTGAADDSGLPNDRFFAVRPEGSVSTLKIQRTERGDSAVYLCASSQGTSSYNEQFFGPGTRLTVL.

V gene TRBV5-1 combines with J gene TRBJ2-5; tentatively, D is TRBD2 (5 bases). This CDR3 has 13 residues. The V and J ends lost 4 bases and 0 bases respectively, with 7 bases between them. Germline V gene data show CDR1 as SGHRS and CDR2 as YFSETQ. In nucleotides, the CDR3 is TGCGCCAGCAGCAACGGGGACCAAGAGACCCAGTACTTC. This encodes CASSNGDQETQYF.

The rearrangement uses TRBV19 and TRBJ2-7, with D hard to call. Germline V CDR1 and CDR2: LNHDA, SQIVND (reference sequence). V lost 6 bases to trimming and J lost 2 bases, with 5 bases between them. The CDR3 contains 11 residues. In DNA, the CDR3 is TGTGCCAGTAGCTCACCCTACGAGCAGTACTTC. Translating gives CASSSPYEQYF. Full variable domain (remainder filled in from reference TRBV19 and TRBJ2-7): DGGITQSPKYLFRKEGQNVTLSCEQNLNHDAMYWYRQDPGQGLRLIYYSQIVNDFQKGDIAEGYSVSREKKESFPLTVTSAQKNPTAFYLCASSSPYEQYFGPGTRLTVT.

This clone was picked up one time. The chain combines TRBV7-8 with TRBJ2-4, with D unclear. The V and J ends lost 0 bases and 8 bases respectively, with 8 bases between them. The CDR3 spans 13 residues. In germline, CDR1 is SGHVS, CDR2 FQNEAQ. CDR3 residues: CASSLAGIDIQYF. The CDR3 DNA is TGTGCCAGCAGCTTAGCAGGGATCGACATTCAGTACTTC.

The chain links TRBV5-7 to TRBJ1-1; 7 bases are a match to TRBD1. TRBV5-7 has ORF status, its function being uncertain. The CDR3 contains 13 residues. Germline trimming cut 5 bases from V and 7 bases from J; bases unmatched to any gene: 8. The CDR3 protein is CASSSGTADEAFF. The CDR3 DNA is TGTGCCAGCAGTTCTGGGACAGCTGATGAAGCTTTCTTT.

This clone was recorded once. V is TRBV10-3 and J is TRBJ2-7; 7 bases align to TRBD2. V shed 2 bases, J shed 2 bases, and the junction held 15 bases outside the gene matches. CDR3 length equals 18 residues. Per the germline V gene, CDR1 is ENHRY and CDR2 is SYGVKD. CDR3 protein: CAISESAGGRGPTYEQYF. CDR3 sequence (DNA): TGTGCCATCAGTGAGAGCGCGGGCGGGAGAGGGCCCACCTACGAGCAGTACTTC.

This chain links TRBV5-1 with TRBJ2-3, with 9 bases lining up with TRBD1. The CDR3 covers 12 residues. With V trimmed by 4 bases and J by 10 bases, 4 bases remained unmatched. In germline, CDR1 is SGHRS, CDR2 YFSETQ. CDR3 sequence reads: CASSPGQGSQYF. CDR3 in DNA: TGCGCCAGCAGCCCGGGACAGGGATCGCAGTATTTT.

Comments on this clone: A read error may account for a junction end that differs from germline. The chain uses TRBV7-2 and TRBJ2-1; D is possibly TRBD1 (6 bases). The germline gives CDR1 SGHTA, CDR2 FQGNSA. This CDR3 is 13 amino acids long. This CDR3 is CASSPRYGGRVVF. CDR3 DNA sequence: TGTGCCAGCAGCCCTCGATATGGGGGCCGGGTGGTCTTC. The whole variable domain, filled in from reference TRBV7-2 and TRBJ2-1, reads GAGVSQSPSNKVTEKGKDVELRCDPISGHTALYWYRQSLGQGLEFLIYFQGNSAPDKSGLPSDRFSAERTGGSVSTLTIQRTQQEDSAVYLCASSPRYGGRVVFGPGTRLTVL.

This chain uses TRBV7-2 with TRBJ2-3, with D perhaps given as TRBD1 or TRBD2 (5 bases each). This CDR3 region has 15 residues. CDR1 is SGHTA, CDR2 FQGNSA, per germline. Trimming left V 4 bases short and J 4 bases short, with 15 bases between. CDR3 bases: TGTGCCAGCAGCTCGAGGGGTCAGTTCGCAGATACGCAGTATTTT. Translating gives CASSSRGQFADTQYF.